The present T cell receptor (beta chain) was sequenced within a study of blood T cell repertoires in COVID-19. Study-wide background: The study drew acute and convalescent COVID-19 samples from the United States, Italy and Spain. The analysed material was cDNA or gDNA that came from T cells, B-cell-depleted T cells, or PBMCs.

Germline V CDR1 and CDR2: SGHTA, FQGNSA. This CDR3 is 14 amino acids long. The V segment lost 5 bases and the J segment 2 bases; nucleotides outside the gene matches: 2. Original methodology: The authors estimated nucleated cell counts from reference gene primer amplification. The method was immunoSEQ multiplex PCR; TCRdb's version includes in-frame clones alone and lacks a portion of them. V and J calls and clone size are copied from that table; D and trimming were computed from the DNA. The table has around 180,000 clones, more than 70% seen once. This clonotype was obtained from a woman aged 25 to 39 with acute or convalescent COVID-19. The chain joins TRBV7-2 to TRBJ2-7; 11 bases fit TRBD2. Specimen: peripheral blood. The chain's CDR3 is CASSVTSGTYEQYF. The CDR3 coding sequence is TGTGCCAGCAGCGTGACTAGCGGGACCTACGAGCAGTACTTC.